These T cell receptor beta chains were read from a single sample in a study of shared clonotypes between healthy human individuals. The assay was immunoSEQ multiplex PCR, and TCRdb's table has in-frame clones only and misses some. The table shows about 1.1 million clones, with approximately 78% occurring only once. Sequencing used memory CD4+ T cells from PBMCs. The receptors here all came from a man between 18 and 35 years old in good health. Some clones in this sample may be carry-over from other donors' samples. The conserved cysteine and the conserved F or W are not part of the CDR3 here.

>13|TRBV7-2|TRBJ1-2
ASSFSPRLTYGYT
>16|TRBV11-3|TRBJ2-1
ASSLGDPGLNTYNEQF
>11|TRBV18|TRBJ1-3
ASSHDRGNTIY
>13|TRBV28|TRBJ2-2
ASSFTSTLTGELF
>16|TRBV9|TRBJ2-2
ASRRSMGAGVVSGELF
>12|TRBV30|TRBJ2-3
AGRVPGITDTQY
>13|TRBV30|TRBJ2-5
AWSGPAGPQETQY
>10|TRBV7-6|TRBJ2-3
ASSGVVGTQY
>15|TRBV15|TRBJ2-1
ATSRVGLAYSYNEQF
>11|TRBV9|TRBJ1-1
ASSEQGNTEAF
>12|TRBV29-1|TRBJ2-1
SVERDRGYNEQF
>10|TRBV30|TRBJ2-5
AWRPARETQY